The next 15 T cell receptor beta chains were all read from a single sample in a study of CD8 T cells in Susac syndrome. RNA amounts of about 0.5 to 1 ug underwent reverse transcription with random hexamers. TCRdb ran MiXCR on the immunoSEQ multiplex PCR reads and lists one entry per CDR3 protein. In the table there are under 200,000 distinct CDR3 sequences, under 95% of which are singletons. Source material: CD4+ T cells from PBMCs. The receptors were gathered from a human donor with Susac syndrome.

The chain employs TRBV6-1 and TRBJ1-6; D may be TRBD1 (6 bases). Between the trimmed V and J ends, which lost 5 bases and 0 bases, there was a span of 14 bases. There are 17 residues in the CDR3. The germline gives CDR1 MNHNS, CDR2 SASEGT. In nucleotides, the CDR3 is TGTGCCAGCAGTCTCCAGACAGGCAGCTCCTATAATTCACCCCTCCACTTT. Translated, it gives CASSLQTGSSYNSPLHF.

CDR3 region: CASGGGNAMIYGYTF. CDR3 coding DNA: TGTGCTAGTGGGGGTGGGAACGCGATGATCTATGGCTACACCTTC. The V call is TRBV12-5, the J call TRBJ1-2; D gene unclear. The length of the CDR3 is 15 residues. Germline CDR1 and CDR2: LGHNT and FRNRAP. Between the trimmed V and J ends, which lost 6 bases and 4 bases, there was a span of 18 bases.

The rearrangement uses TRBV20-1 and TRBJ2-4; the D is unclear. CDR3 size: 12 residues. V lost 4 bases, J lost 8 bases, and 12 bases lay in between. Germline assignment: CDR1 DFQATT and CDR2 SNEGSKA (reference sequence). CDR3 amino acids: CSAIDHDHIQYF. DNA of the CDR3: TGCAGTGCTATCGACCATGACCACATTCAGTACTTC.

CDR3 coding DNA: TGTGCCTGGAGTGTAAGGGCCGGCAGGTGGGGACATGAGCAGTTCTTC. Protein sequence: CAWSVRAGRWGHEQFF. The V gene is TRBV30, the J gene TRBJ2-1, with D perhaps assigned TRBD1 or TRBD2 (5 bases each). CDR1 and CDR2 from the germline V gene are GTSNPN and SVGIG (reference sequence). The CDR3 consists of 16 residues. V was pared by 0 bases and J by 8 bases, with 20 bases between.

The rearrangement uses TRBV10-3 and TRBJ2-1, with no clear D. Trimming shortened V by 5 bases and J by 8 bases, and 13 bases separated the two germline ends. Germline V gene lookup returns CDR1 ENHRY and CDR2 SYGVKD. This CDR3 region has 13 residues. CDR3 sequence reads: CAISPPGGDEQFF. Here the CDR3 DNA reads TGTGCCATCAGTCCCCCAGGTGGCGATGAGCAGTTCTTC.

The chain links TRBV20-1 to TRBJ2-3, with D unclear. This CDR3 comprises 11 residues. The V end lost 3 bases, the J end lost 6 bases, and 7 bases lay between the germline ends. Germline values: CDR1 DFQATT, CDR2 SNEGSKA (reference sequence). In DNA, the CDR3 is TGCAGTGCTAGTCTTCGGGATACGCAGTATTTT. Amino acid sequence: CSASLRDTQYF.

V is TRBV7-8 and J is TRBJ1-1; D is unclear. This CDR3 has 13 residues. Germline V gene sequence: CDR1 SGHVS, CDR2 FQNEAQ. The ends were cut back, 6 bases at V and 5 bases at J, with 13 bases in the middle. CDR3 region: CASSQQEGTEAFF. CDR3 coding DNA: TGTGCCAGCAGTCAGCAAGAGGGTACTGAAGCTTTCTTT.

CDR3 sequence reads: CASSQVWTDPSTDTQYF. DNA of the CDR3: TGTGCCAGCAGCCAAGTTTGGACAGATCCTAGCACAGATACGCAGTATTTT. The chain uses TRBV4-2 and TRBJ2-3; TRBD1 is a possible D gene (6 bases). Trimming took off 1 base at V and 0 bases at J, with 14 bases between the two ends. CDR3 length: 17 residues. The germline gives CDR1 LGHNA, CDR2 YNFKEQ.

V gene TRBV7-9 combines with J gene TRBJ2-5, with no clear D. This CDR3 is 15 amino acids long. Trimming shortened V by 1 base and J by 3 bases, and 12 bases separated the two germline ends. The V gene's germline CDR1 is SEHNR and CDR2 FQNEAQ (reference sequence). The CDR3 DNA sequence: TGTGCCAGCAGCTTAGAGTTTTTGGGAAAAGAGACCCAGTACTTC. Translating gives CASSLEFLGKETQYF.

This rearrangement joins TRBV2 to TRBJ2-7; 7 positions match TRBD1. This CDR3 contains 12 residues. Unmatched junction bases numbered 9, after V lost 11 bases and J lost 5 bases. In germline, CDR1 is SNHLY, CDR2 FYNNEI. CDR3 nucleotide sequence: TGTGCCCGGACGACAGGGCGTGACGAGCAGTACTTC. Its translation is CARTTGRDEQYF.

The V call is TRBV10-2, the J call TRBJ2-5; no definite D call. The V gene lost 5 bases and the J gene lost 3 bases, with 10 bases spanning the gap. There are 13 residues in the CDR3. Germline loops: CDR1 WSHSY, CDR2 SAAADI. The CDR3 DNA sequence: TGCGCCAGCAGTCCCGGGTCCAAAGAGACCCAGTACTTC. This gives the protein CASSPGSKETQYF.

The chain uses TRBV2 and TRBJ2-3; D perhaps matches TRBD1 (6 bases). Per germline, CDR1 SNHLY and CDR2 FYNNEI. The CDR3 runs to 16 residues. Trimming took 1 base from V and 5 from J, leaving 16 bases between them. The CDR3 region has the DNA TGTGCCAGCAGTGAAGGACAGGCCTTGGCAATAGATACGCAGTATTTT. It codes for CASSEGQALAIDTQYF.

The V gene is TRBV29-1, the J gene TRBJ2-3, with 7 bases aligning to TRBD1. CDR3 size: 12 residues. With 6 bases clipped from V and 7 bases from J, the junction kept 7 bases outside the gene matches. Per germline, CDR1 SQVTM and CDR2 ANQGSEA. CDR3 in amino acids: CSVPYRGHTQYF. DNA for the CDR3: TGCAGCGTGCCGTACAGGGGCCATACGCAGTATTTT.

The chain recombines TRBV9 with TRBJ2-7, with D tentatively TRBD1 or TRBD2 (5 bases each). The germline V and J ends were trimmed by 0 bases and 5 bases, with 12 bases remaining between them. This CDR3 region has 14 residues. CDR1 SGDLS and CDR2 YYNGEE come from the germline V gene. The CDR3 protein is CASSVGRGVNEQYF. CDR3 bases: TGTGCCAGCAGCGTAGGGCGAGGGGTCAACGAGCAGTACTTC.

V is TRBV4-3 and J is TRBJ2-5; tentative D call: TRBD1 (5 bases). The CDR3 runs 15 residues. Trimming cost V 1 base and J 0 bases, with 9 bases left between them. Germline lookup yields CDR1 LGHNA and CDR2 YSLEER. CDR3 coding DNA: TGCGCCAGCAGCCAAGCCAAGGGGTACCAAGAGACCCAGTACTTC. Amino acid sequence: CASSQAKGYQETQYF.